The clone carrying this T cell receptor beta chain was counted many times. The germline gives CDR1 SNHLY, CDR2 FYNNEI. The CDR3 loop spans 17 amino acids. J was trimmed by 10 bases and V by 3 bases; bases with no gene match: 15. The data were obtained in a study of response to subunit inactivated influenza vaccine. MiXCR, run by TCRdb on the RT-PCR reads, gives a single entry per CDR3 protein. The data hold approximately 310,000 distinct CDR3 sequences, with roughly 22% observed a single time. The TCR was taken from a man aged 50-75 years who received an inactivated influenza vaccine. The V call is TRBV2, the J call TRBJ1-6; 7 positions agree with TRBD1. The specimen comprised PBMCs from blood, sampled 21 months after vaccination. The CDR3 bases are TGTGCCAGCAGTGACCTGGACAGGAGGATTTCCACCTCACCCCTCCACTTT. It translates to CASSDLDRRISTSPLHF. Filled out from reference TRBV2 and TRBJ1-6, the complete variable domain reads EPEVTQTPSHQVTQMGQEVILRCVPISNHLYFYWYRQILGQKVEFLVSFYNNEISEKSEIFDDQFSVERPDGSNFTLKIRSTKLEDSAMYFCASSDLDRRISTSPLHFGNGTRLTVT.